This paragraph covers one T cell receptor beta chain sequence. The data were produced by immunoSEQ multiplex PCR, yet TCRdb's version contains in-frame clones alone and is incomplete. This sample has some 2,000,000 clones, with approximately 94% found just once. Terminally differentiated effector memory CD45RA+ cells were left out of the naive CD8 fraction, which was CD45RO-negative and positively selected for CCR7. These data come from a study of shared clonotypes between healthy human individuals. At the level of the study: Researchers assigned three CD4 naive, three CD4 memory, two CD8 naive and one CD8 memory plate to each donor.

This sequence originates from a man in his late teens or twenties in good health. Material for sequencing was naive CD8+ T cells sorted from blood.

This chain's CDR3 is CASSVVGVEGDTQYF. In nucleotides, the CDR3 is TGTGCCAGCAGCGTAGTAGGCGTAGAAGGGGATACGCAGTATTTT. The genes are TRBV9 and TRBJ2-3; D unresolved. The CDR3 covers 15 residues. Trimming removed 0 bases from V and 6 bases from J, with 14 bases in between. CDR1 and CDR2 from the germline V gene are SGDLS and YYNGEE. Using reference TRBV9 and TRBJ2-3 for the parts outside the CDR3, the full variable domain is DSGVTQTPKHLITATGQRVTLRCSPRSGDLSVYWYQQSLDQGLQFLIQYYNGEERAKGNILERFSAQQFPDLHSELNLSSLELGDSALYFCASSVVGVEGDTQYFGPGTRLTVL.